This TCR beta chain was profiled in a study of CD8 T cells in Susac syndrome. Whole-study context: Each patient with Susac syndrome, at the time of blood draw, was therapy-naive, on corticosteroids, or on intravenous immunoglobulin alone.

With random hexamers, roughly 0.45 to 1 ug RNA was reverse transcribed. Amplification of TCR beta CDR3 was carried out by immunoSEQ multiplex PCR, which covered 54 Vbeta and 13 Jbeta segments. Using its own MiXCR run on the immunoSEQ multiplex PCR reads, TCRdb lists one record per CDR3 protein. The sample has over 150,000 distinct CDR3 sequences; roughly 94% are singletons. V shed 7 bases and J shed 7 bases, with 11 bases lying between them. The CDR3 has 11 residues. CDR1 and CDR2 (germline): MNHEY, SVGEGT. The sequence was collected from a human donor with Susac syndrome. Sequencing used CD4+ T cells from PBMCs. The rearrangement uses TRBV6-2 or TRBV6-3 and TRBJ2-7; maybe TRBD1 (5 bases). The DNA for the CDR3 is TGTGCCAGCACTTCTAGGGGTGAGCAGTACTTC. Protein product: CASTSRGEQYF.